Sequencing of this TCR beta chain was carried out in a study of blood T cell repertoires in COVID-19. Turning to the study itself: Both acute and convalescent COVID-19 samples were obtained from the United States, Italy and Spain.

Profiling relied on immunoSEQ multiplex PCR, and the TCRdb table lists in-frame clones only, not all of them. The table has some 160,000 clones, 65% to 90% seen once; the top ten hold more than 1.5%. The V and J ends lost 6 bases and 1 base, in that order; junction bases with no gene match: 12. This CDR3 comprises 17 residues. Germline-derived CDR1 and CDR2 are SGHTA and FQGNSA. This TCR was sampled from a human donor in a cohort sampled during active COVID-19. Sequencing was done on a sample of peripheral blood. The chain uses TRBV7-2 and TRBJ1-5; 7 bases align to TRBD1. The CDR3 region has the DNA TGTGCCAGCAGTTATATGGGGCAGGGGGTGAGCAATCAGCCCCAGCATTTT. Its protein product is CASSYMGQGVSNQPQHF.